One sample yielded the 10 T cell receptor beta chains listed below, sequenced in a study of T-cell reconstitution after alpha-beta-depleted transplantation in children. The TCRbeta library was prepared with unique molecular identifiers. A single record per CDR3 protein comes from TCRdb applying MiXCR to the PCR reads. The sample yields some 830,000 distinct CDR3 sequences, about 16% seen once. The starting material was PBMCs, mostly from graft donor cells, obtained 360 days after TCRalphabeta/CD19-depleted stem cell transplant. The receptors were sampled from a male patient under 18 who had a stem cell transplant for acute lymphoblastic leukemia, so the T cells may come from the graft donor.

Of note for this clonotype: Sequence at one end of the junction differs from germline and may be a read error. The rearrangement links TRBV4-2 to TRBJ1-4; D gene uncertain. The length of the CDR3 is 17 residues. From germline, CDR1 is LGHNA and CDR2 YNFKEQ. CDR3 region: CASSQLDIGTTNEELFF. The CDR3 DNA sequence: TGTGCCAGCAGCCAACTAGACATTGGAACAACTAATGAAGAACTGTTTTTT.

V and J are TRBV9 and TRBJ2-2, with TRBD1 as a possible D gene (6 bases). There are 14 residues in the CDR3. V lost 6 bases, J lost 2 bases, and 11 bases lay in between. CDR1 SGDLS and CDR2 YYNGEE come from the germline V gene. CDR3 loop: CASTWTANTGELFF. The CDR3 region has the DNA TGTGCCAGCACCTGGACAGCCAACACCGGGGAGCTGTTTTTT.

The chain couples TRBV5-1 to TRBJ2-2; 10 positions match TRBD2. The CDR3 runs 15 residues. CDR1 is SGHRS and CDR2 is YFSETQ in the germline V gene. The V gene end was trimmed by 4 bases and the J gene end by 6 bases; junction bases not matched to a gene: 6. This CDR3 is CASSATSGTAGELFF. CDR3 DNA sequence: TGCGCCAGCAGCGCTACTAGCGGGACTGCCGGGGAGCTGTTTTTT.

This chain joins TRBV7-2 and TRBJ2-7, with D maybe TRBD2 (5 bases). This CDR3 spans 15 amino acids. V shed 6 bases and J shed 0 bases, with 15 bases lying between them. Germline V gives CDR1 SGHTA, CDR2 FQGNSA. As DNA, the CDR3 is TGTGCCAGCAGTTTCCAGGCGGGCAGCTCCTACGAGCAGTACTTC. Translating it yields CASSFQAGSSYEQYF.

The sample holds a few counts of this clonotype. The V gene is TRBV29-1, the J gene TRBJ1-5; D gene ambiguous. The CDR3 has 12 amino acids. Germline CDR1 and CDR2: SQVTM and ANQGSEA. The V end lost 4 bases, the J end lost 2 bases, and 6 bases lay between the germline ends. In nucleotides, the CDR3 is TGCAGCGTTGTAGCAGGCAATCAGCCCCAGCATTTT. Residues: CSVVAGNQPQHF.

The chain recombines TRBV18 with TRBJ2-1; 9 bases are shared with TRBD2. From germline, CDR1 is KGHSH and CDR2 LQKENI. This CDR3 has 16 amino acids. With 3 bases clipped from V and 3 bases from J, the junction kept 6 bases outside the gene matches. In DNA form, the CDR3 reads TGTGCCAGCTCACCTAGGCGGGAGGGCCTCTACAATGAGCAGTTCTTC. Translated, it gives CASSPRREGLYNEQFF.

This clonotype showed up just a few times. This chain links TRBV2 with TRBJ2-3; 11 bases align to TRBD1. The CDR3 extends over 16 amino acids. CDR1 is SNHLY and CDR2 is FYNNEI in the germline V gene. V shed 7 bases, J shed 3 bases, and the junction held 9 bases outside the gene matches. CDR3 amino acids: CASTKRGTGGTDTQYF. DNA for the CDR3: TGTGCCAGCACCAAACGGGGGACAGGGGGAACAGATACGCAGTATTTT.

The CDR3 region is CASTLIPGQGNNEQFF. CDR3 coding DNA: TGCGCCAGCACTCTAATCCCGGGACAGGGGAACAATGAGCAGTTCTTC. The V call is TRBV5-1, the J call TRBJ2-1; 10 bases line up with TRBD1. This CDR3 is built from 16 residues. V lost 6 bases to trimming and J lost 5 bases; unmatched junction nucleotides: 11. Germline lookup yields CDR1 SGHRS and CDR2 YFSETQ. The variable domain in full, completed from reference TRBV5-1 and TRBJ2-1, reads KAGVTQTPRYLIKTRGQQVTLSCSPISGHRSVSWYQQTPGQGLQFLFEYFSETQRNKGNFPGRFSGRQFSNSRSEMNVSTLELGDSALYLCASTLIPGQGNNEQFFGPGTRLTVL.

This clonotype has at least ten counts. The J gene is TRBJ2-1, the V gene TRBV4-1; 9 nucleotides align to TRBD2. V shed 8 bases and J 5 bases; nucleotides not matched to a gene: 7. The CDR3 extends over 14 amino acids. The germline gives CDR1 MGHRA, CDR2 YSYEKL. CDR3 DNA: TGCGCCAGCCGGCCAGCGGGAGGCAACAATGAGCAGTTCTTC. Translated: CASRPAGGNNEQFF.

The table lists this clonotype with a few counts. The chain links TRBV7-8 to TRBJ2-5; 13 bases match TRBD2. Germline-derived CDR1 and CDR2 are SGHVS and FQNEAQ. The CDR3 is 18 amino acids. Trimming cost V 2 bases and J 4 bases; bases outside gene matches: 10. CDR3 loop: CASSLYGLAGARGETQYF. CDR3 sequence (DNA): TGTGCCAGCAGCTTATACGGACTAGCGGGAGCCCGGGGAGAGACCCAGTACTTC.